Below, 23 T cell receptor beta chains from the same sample are listed, as sequenced in a study of T cell clonotyping in hematopoietic cell transplantation. Here immunoSEQ multiplex PCR was the method, and the copy in TCRdb shows in-frame clones only, minus some. This sample carries some 6,500 clones, around nine tenths of them seen once, and the ten largest clones take about 5.5%. The specimen was PBMCs, collected 100 days after allogeneic stem cell transplant. The receptors derive from a male patient aged 50 to 60 who had an allogeneic stem cell transplant from a related donor, so the T cells may come from the graft donor. Some clones in this sample may be carry-over from other donors' samples.

This clone was picked up a small number of times. J is TRBJ2-6 and V is TRBV25-1; perhaps TRBD1 as D (6 bases). Trimming removed 3 bases from V and 2 bases from J, with 11 bases in between. This CDR3 region has 16 residues. Germline V gene lookup returns CDR1 MGHDK and CDR2 SYGVNS. The CDR3 region is CASSERGWTGANVLTF. CDR3 DNA: TGTGCCAGCAGTGAGAGGGGGTGGACTGGGGCCAACGTCCTGACTTTC. The full variable domain, with the rest looked up from reference TRBV25-1 and TRBJ2-6, is EADIYQTPRYLVIGTGKKITLECSQTMGHDKMYWYQQDPGMELHLIHYSYGVNSTEKGDLSSESTVSRIRTEHFPLTLESARPSHTSQYLCASSERGWTGANVLTFGAGSRLTVL.

The rearrangement joins TRBV6-6 to TRBJ1-2; D gene unclear. CDR3 length: 14 residues. Looked up from germline, CDR1 is MNHNY and CDR2 is SVGAGI (reference sequence). V lost 5 bases, J lost 12 bases, and 22 bases lay in between. This chain's CDR3 is CASSDLNGAGMNTF. The CDR3 nucleotides are TGTGCCAGCAGTGACCTCAATGGAGCGGGGATGAACACCTTC.

J is TRBJ2-1 and V is TRBV19; a weak D match, TRBD1 (5 bases). Between the trimmed V and J ends, which lost 7 bases and 3 bases, there was a span of 16 bases. The length of the CDR3 is 15 residues. Germline V CDR1 and CDR2: LNHDA, SQIVND (reference sequence). Here the CDR3 DNA reads TGTGCCAGTACCCTCGACAGCCAAATCTACAATGAGCAGTTCTTC. Its protein is CASTLDSQIYNEQFF.

About this clone: Other nucleotide sequences in the sample specify the same CDR3. The rearrangement joins TRBV6-5 to TRBJ1-6; 10 nucleotides agree with TRBD1. This CDR3 has 15 amino acids. V shed 6 bases, J shed 7 bases, and the junction held 6 bases outside the gene matches. CDR1 is MNHEY, CDR2 SVGAGI, per germline. The CDR3 reads CASRSWTGGNSPLHF. The CDR3 DNA is TGTGCCAGCAGGTCCTGGACAGGGGGAAATTCACCCCTCCACTTT.

A remark on this clone: One end of the junction is discordant with germline, which a read error may explain. The chain recombines TRBV7-7 with TRBJ2-1; 10 nucleotides agree with TRBD2. CDR3 length: 14 amino acids. Germline assignment: CDR1 SSHAT and CDR2 FNYEAQ (reference sequence). The CDR3 sequence is CASSPLAGHNEQFF. The CDR3 DNA follows: TGTGCTAGCAGCCCACTAGCGGGGCACAATGAGCAGTTCTTC. Combining the CDR3 with reference TRBV7-7 and TRBJ2-1 gives the whole variable domain GAGVSQSPRYKVTKRGQDVTLRCDPISSHATLYWYQQALGQGPEFLTYFNYEAQPDKSGLPSDRFSAERPEGSISTLTIQRTEQRDSAMYRCASSPLAGHNEQFFGPGTRLTVL.

This sequence joins TRBV6-5 and TRBJ1-2; no definite D call. The CDR3 runs 13 residues. The ends were cut back, 5 bases at V and 5 bases at J, with 12 bases in the middle. Germline CDR1 and CDR2: MNHEY and SVGAGI. CDR3 residues: CASSEEAVYGYTF. The CDR3 DNA sequence: TGTGCCAGCAGTGAAGAGGCAGTTTATGGCTACACCTTC.

The chain links TRBV11-3 to TRBJ1-4; D is unclear. Germline V gene sequence: CDR1 SGHNT, CDR2 YENEEA. The CDR3 length is 17 residues. Trimming shortened V by 4 bases and J by 0 bases, and 15 bases separated the two germline ends. CDR3 nucleotides: TGTGCCAGCAGCTACGGACGGCTAGGAGCAACTAATGAAAAACTGTTTTTT. The encoded protein is CASSYGRLGATNEKLFF.

About this clone: This sequence may be a read error, since a much larger clone differs from it by one base. The chain recombines TRBV29-1 with TRBJ1-1; D is ambiguous. The germline V gene encodes CDR1 SQVTM and CDR2 ANQGSEA. The CDR3 length is 15 residues. The CDR3 protein is CSVESPSPDRTEASF. DNA of the CDR3: TGCAGCGTTGAATCCCCTAGCCCAGATCGCACTGAAGCTTCCTTT.

V gene TRBV7-8 combines with J gene TRBJ1-3, with unresolved D. This CDR3 region has 14 residues. Germline V lookup: CDR1 SGHVS, CDR2 FQNEAQ. V was cut by 1 base and J by 5 bases, with 9 bases left in between. The CDR3 here is CASSLGRNRNTIYF. The CDR3 bases are TGTGCCAGCAGCTTAGGGCGTAACCGAAACACCATATATTTT.

The rearrangement links TRBV6-1 to TRBJ1-4; D unresolved. The CDR3 sequence is 14 residues long. V was pared by 4 bases and J by 7 bases, with 13 bases between. Germline V gene lookup returns CDR1 MNHNS and CDR2 SASEGT. CDR3 nucleotide sequence: TGTGCCAGCAGTGTAGACTTAGTTTCTGAAAAACTGTTTTTT. As protein: CASSVDLVSEKLFF.

The chain uses TRBV5-1 and TRBJ2-7; 7 nucleotides align to TRBD1. CDR3 size: 15 residues. CDR1 is SGHRS and CDR2 is YFSETQ in the germline V gene. J lost 4 bases, V lost 0 bases, and 7 bases had no gene match. CDR3 DNA sequence: TGCGCCAGCAGCTTGGCGGGGACAGAGGGGTACGAGCAGTACTTC. This sequence encodes CASSLAGTEGYEQYF.

The rearrangement joins TRBV7-7 to TRBJ1-4; possible D gene TRBD1, 6 bases. There are 14 residues in the CDR3. Trimming stripped 6 bases from V and 5 bases from J, with 13 bases between. Germline V gene lookup returns CDR1 SSHAT and CDR2 FNYEAQ (reference sequence). CDR3 residues: CASSQGPGNEKLFF. The CDR3 nucleotides are TGTGCCAGCAGTCAGGGGCCGGGAAATGAAAAACTGTTTTTT.

The V call is TRBV7-6, the J call TRBJ2-1; D possibly uses TRBD1 or TRBD2 (5 bases each). V was trimmed by 3 bases and J by 5 bases, leaving 8 bases between them. The CDR3 sequence is 13 residues long. Germline CDR1 SGHVS, CDR2 FNYEAQ. CDR3: CASSFRGDNEQFF. The CDR3 region has the DNA TGTGCCAGCAGCTTCCGGGGCGACAATGAGCAGTTCTTC.

The chain joins TRBV23-1 to TRBJ2-5, with D uncertain. TRBV23-1 belongs to the ORF category, with a function that is uncertain. CDR3 length: 14 residues. Trimming took off 8 bases at V and 1 base at J, with 14 bases between the two ends. Here the CDR3 DNA reads TGCGCCAGCGCCCGCCCGGCACCCCAAGAGACCCAGTACTTC. Its translation: CASARPAPQETQYF.

The rearrangement uses TRBV30 and TRBJ1-4; TRBD1 is a possible D gene (6 bases). Germline lookup yields CDR1 GTSNPN and CDR2 SVGIG (reference sequence). This CDR3 has 17 amino acids. The V end lost 0 bases, the J end lost 5 bases, and 19 bases lay between the germline ends. CDR3 DNA sequence: TGTGCCTGGAGTGTACTTGGCAGGGGAATGGAAAATGAAAAACTGTTTTTT. Protein product: CAWSVLGRGMENEKLFF.

The chain recombines TRBV2 with TRBJ2-3; D remains ambiguous. The CDR3 loop spans 13 amino acids. CDR1 is SNHLY and CDR2 is FYNNEI in the germline V gene. The V end lost 8 bases, the J end lost 4 bases, and 13 bases lay between the germline ends. CDR3 DNA: TGTGCCAGCTATGGTTCCATGGCAGATACGCAGTATTTT. It is translated as CASYGSMADTQYF.

This chain uses TRBV6-6 with TRBJ2-7; TRBD1 is a possible D gene (6 bases). Trimming stripped 2 bases from V and 1 base from J, with 12 bases between. Germline-derived CDR1 and CDR2 are MNHNY and SVGAGI (reference sequence). The CDR3 is made up of 15 amino acids. The CDR3 loop reads CASSYPQTGSYEQYF. As DNA, the CDR3 is TGTGCCAGCAGTTACCCTCAGACAGGTTCCTACGAGCAGTACTTC.

V gene TRBV5-6 combines with J gene TRBJ1-1; perhaps TRBD1 as D (6 bases). Germline V gene sequence: CDR1 SGHDT, CDR2 YYEEEE. V was shortened by 4 bases and J by 11 bases, with 15 bases between the two germline ends. The CDR3 is 12 residues long. The chain's CDR3 is CASSRGGARAFF. CDR3 nucleotides: TGTGCCAGCAGCAGGGGGGGGGCTCGGGCTTTCTTT.

The chain uses TRBV5-1 and TRBJ2-5; weak D call: TRBD2 (7 bases). The CDR3 runs 13 residues. Germline V gene sequence: CDR1 SGHRS, CDR2 YFSETQ. Trimming cost V 5 bases and J 3 bases, with 11 bases left between them. Here the CDR3 reads CASSGGAEETQYF. In DNA form, the CDR3 reads TGCGCCAGCAGTGGGGGGGCCGAAGAGACCCAGTACTTC.

V usage is TRBV19 and J usage is TRBJ2-3, with D tentatively TRBD1 (6 bases). The CDR3 sequence is 16 residues long. The germline V gene encodes CDR1 LNHDA and CDR2 SQIVND (reference sequence). Trimming stripped 0 bases from V and 0 bases from J, with 10 bases between. This CDR3 reads CASSIEGQLSTDTQYF. The CDR3 nucleotides read TGTGCCAGTAGTATAGAAGGACAGCTGAGCACAGATACGCAGTATTTT.

The chain is built from TRBV30 and TRBJ2-7; D ambiguous. The CDR3 is 15 residues long. The germline CDR1 and CDR2 sequences are GTSNPN and SVGIG (reference sequence). Trimming stripped 0 bases from V and 2 bases from J, with 14 bases between. The CDR3 sequence: CAWSVGQANTYEQYF. In DNA, the CDR3 is TGTGCCTGGAGTGTAGGTCAGGCAAACACCTACGAGCAGTACTTC.

This clone was observed a handful of times. The rearrangement joins TRBV2 to TRBJ1-1; D unresolved. The germline gives CDR1 SNHLY, CDR2 FYNNEI. The V gene lost 7 bases and the J gene lost 0 bases, with 9 bases spanning the gap. The CDR3 runs 13 residues. CDR3 loop: CASNQAMNTEAFF. As DNA, the CDR3 is TGTGCCAGCAACCAGGCCATGAACACTGAAGCTTTCTTT.

This rearrangement joins TRBV9 to TRBJ2-5; 7 bases fit TRBD2. Germline values: CDR1 SGDLS, CDR2 YYNGEE. With 3 bases clipped from V and 2 bases from J, the junction kept 4 bases outside the gene matches. The CDR3 totals 14 residues. The CDR3 nucleotides are TGTGCCAGCAGCGCTCAGGGACTACAAGAGACCCAGTACTTC. Amino acids: CASSAQGLQETQYF. The whole variable domain, remainder taken from reference TRBV9 and TRBJ2-5, is DSGVTQTPKHLITATGQRVTLRCSPRSGDLSVYWYQQSLDQGLQFLIQYYNGEERAKGNILERFSAQQFPDLHSELNLSSLELGDSALYFCASSAQGLQETQYFGPGTRLLVL.